Shown below are 9 T cell receptor beta chains from a single sample sequenced in a study of blood T cells in healthy people across ages. It was with a sample-barcoded 5' primer and a J-beta primer mix that a second PCR of roughly 7 to 12 cycles was run. TCRdb called the 5' RACE reads again in MiXCR, with one record for every CDR3 protein. The sample lists 500,000 to 700,000 distinct CDR3 sequences; approximately 30% were seen once. The sample comprised blood. The receptors shown here come from a woman over 75 in good health.

This clonotype was found many times. This sequence joins TRBV27 and TRBJ2-7; 10 positions agree with TRBD2. The V segment lost 5 bases and the J segment 6 bases; nucleotides outside the gene matches: 19. The germline gives CDR1 MNHEY, CDR2 SMNVEV (reference sequence). This CDR3 spans 18 amino acids. CDR3 DNA sequence: TGTGCCAGCAGTCTTGTAGGCATACCGGGACTAGCGCGGATCGAGCAGTACTTC. Translated, it gives CASSLVGIPGLARIEQYF.

This clonotype came up many times. The rearrangement links TRBV7-2 to TRBJ2-7; D gene unclear. Germline-derived CDR1 and CDR2 are SGHTA and FQGNSA. The CDR3 consists of 13 residues. Trimming took off 3 bases at V and 5 bases at J, with 11 bases between the two ends. This CDR3 reads CASSFRQSNEQYF. CDR3 coding DNA: TGTGCCAGCAGCTTCCGACAAAGCAACGAGCAGTACTTC.

This chain connects TRBV5-1 to TRBJ2-2; TRBD2 aligns across 7 bases. The germline V gene has CDR1 SGHRS and CDR2 YFSETQ. The CDR3 is 15 amino acids. V dropped 5 bases and J dropped 0; count of bases not matched to a gene: 4. This CDR3 is CASSSGTTNTGELFF. The DNA for the CDR3 is TGCGCCAGCAGTTCCGGGACTACGAACACCGGGGAGCTGTTTTTT.

A note on this clonotype: A clone one base away is much larger, so this may be a read error. V is TRBV20-1 and J is TRBJ2-5; 7 bases agree with TRBD2. The J call may be wrong; the DNA end is better matched by TRBJ2-1. Per the germline V gene, CDR1 is DFQATT and CDR2 is SNEGSKA (reference sequence). The CDR3 totals 12 residues. CDR3 residues: CSAFSGGETQFF. The CDR3 coding sequence is TGCAGTGCCTTCTCGGGGGGAGAGACCCAGTTCTTC.

This clonotype was detected ten times or more. The CDR3 DNA follows: TGTGCCAGCTCACCGGGCAGGGGAGGCACAGATACGCAGTATTTT. Amino acids: CASSPGRGGTDTQYF. This chain uses TRBV18 with TRBJ2-3; D might be TRBD1 (6 bases). The CDR3 has 15 amino acids. V was pared by 3 bases and J by 1 base, with 11 bases between. Germline values: CDR1 KGHSH, CDR2 LQKENI. The variable domain in full, completed from reference TRBV18 and TRBJ2-3, reads NAGVMQNPRHLVRRRGQEARLRCSPMKGHSHVYWYRQLPEEGLKFMVYLQKENIIDESGMPKERFSAEFPKEGPSILRIQQVVRGDSAAYFCASSPGRGGTDTQYFGPGTRLTVL.

This clonotype was recorded a few times. The rearrangement joins TRBV19 to TRBJ2-6; 9 nucleotides match TRBD2. Looked up from germline, CDR1 is LNHDA and CDR2 is SQIVND (reference sequence). The J segment lost 0 bases and the V segment lost 11 bases, leaving 5 bases of the junction unmatched. This CDR3 contains 15 residues. The CDR3 loop reads CAVSGGRSGANVLTF. The CDR3, as DNA: TGTGCCGTTAGCGGGGGACGCTCTGGGGCCAACGTCCTGACTTTC. Based on the CDR3 plus reference TRBV19 and TRBJ2-6, the full variable domain is DGGITQSPKYLFRKEGQNVTLSCEQNLNHDAMYWYRQDPGQGLRLIYYSQIVNDFQKGDIAEGYSVSREKKESFPLTVTSAQKNPTAFYLCAVSGGRSGANVLTFGAGSRLTVL.

This clonotype is classed as medium-sized (0.01 to 0.1%). The J gene is TRBJ2-1, the V gene TRBV7-6; 9 bases line up with TRBD1. Germline V gene data show CDR1 as SGHVS and CDR2 as FNYEAQ. The CDR3 spans 17 residues. V shed 5 bases and J 7 bases; nucleotides not matched to a gene: 15. The CDR3 region is CASSGPRRTGAGNEQFF. DNA of the CDR3: TGTGCCAGCAGCGGCCCCCGAAGGACAGGGGCGGGGAATGAGCAGTTCTTC.

This clonotype has more than one count but fewer than ten. A much bigger clone sits one base away, suggesting this may be a read error. The chain recombines TRBV7-2 with TRBJ1-1; D is unresolved. The CDR3 sequence is 11 residues long. Trimming took 7 bases from V and 1 from J, leaving 4 bases between them. Germline V CDR1 and CDR2: SGHTA, FQGNSA. DNA of the CDR3: TGTGCCAGCAACCAGAACACTGAAGCTTTCTTT. The encoded protein is CASNQNTEAFF.

This clonotype appeared many times. The chain combines TRBV5-1 with TRBJ1-2; D uncertain. V lost 1 base to trimming and J lost 6 bases, with 16 bases between them. This CDR3 comprises 15 residues. CDR1 is SGHRS and CDR2 is YFSETQ in the germline V gene. The CDR3 reads CASSLPGMSLDGYTF. The DNA of the CDR3 is TGCGCCAGCAGCTTGCCGGGAATGAGCCTCGATGGCTACACCTTC.